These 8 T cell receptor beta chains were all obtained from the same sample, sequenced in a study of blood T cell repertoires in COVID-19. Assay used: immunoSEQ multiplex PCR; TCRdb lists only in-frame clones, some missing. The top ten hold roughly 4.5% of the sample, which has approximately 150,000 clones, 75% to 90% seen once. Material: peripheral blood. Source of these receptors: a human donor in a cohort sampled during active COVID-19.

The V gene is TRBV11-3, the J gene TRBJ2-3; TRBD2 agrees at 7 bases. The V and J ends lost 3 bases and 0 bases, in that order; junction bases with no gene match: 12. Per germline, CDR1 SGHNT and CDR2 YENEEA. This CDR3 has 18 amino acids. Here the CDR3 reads CASSLGFQASGSTDTQYF. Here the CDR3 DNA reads TGTGCCAGCAGCTTGGGGTTCCAGGCTAGCGGCAGCACAGATACGCAGTATTTT.

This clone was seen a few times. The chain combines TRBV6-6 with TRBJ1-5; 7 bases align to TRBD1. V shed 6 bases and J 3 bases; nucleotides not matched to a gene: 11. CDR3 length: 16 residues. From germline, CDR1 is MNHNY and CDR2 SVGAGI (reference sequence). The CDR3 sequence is CASSPRGEGANQPQHF. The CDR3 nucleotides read TGTGCCAGCAGCCCCAGGGGGGAAGGGGCCAATCAGCCCCAGCATTTT.

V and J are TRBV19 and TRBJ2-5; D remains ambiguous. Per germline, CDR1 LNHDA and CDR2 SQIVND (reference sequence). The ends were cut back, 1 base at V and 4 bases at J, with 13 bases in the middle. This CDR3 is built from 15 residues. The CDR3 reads CASSIAPTTRETQYF. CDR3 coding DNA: TGTGCCAGTAGTATAGCCCCCACTACCAGAGAGACCCAGTACTTC.

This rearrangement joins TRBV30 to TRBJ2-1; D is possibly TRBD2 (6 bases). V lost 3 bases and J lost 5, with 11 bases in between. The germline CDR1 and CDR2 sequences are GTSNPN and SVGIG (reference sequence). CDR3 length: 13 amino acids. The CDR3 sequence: CAWSFLADNEQFF. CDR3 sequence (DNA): TGTGCCTGGAGCTTCTTAGCGGACAATGAGCAGTTCTTC.

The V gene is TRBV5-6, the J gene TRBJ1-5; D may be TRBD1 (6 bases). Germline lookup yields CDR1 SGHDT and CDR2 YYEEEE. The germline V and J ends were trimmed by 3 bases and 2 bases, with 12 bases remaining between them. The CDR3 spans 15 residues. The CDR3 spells CASSYRELGNQPQHF. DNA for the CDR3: TGTGCCAGCAGCTACAGGGAGTTGGGCAATCAGCCCCAGCATTTT.

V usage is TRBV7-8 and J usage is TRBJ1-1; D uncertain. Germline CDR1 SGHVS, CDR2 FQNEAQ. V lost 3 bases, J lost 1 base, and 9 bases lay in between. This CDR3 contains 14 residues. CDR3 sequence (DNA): TGTGCCAGCAGCTTTTCCCCGGGGAACACTGAAGCTTTCTTT. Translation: CASSFSPGNTEAFF.

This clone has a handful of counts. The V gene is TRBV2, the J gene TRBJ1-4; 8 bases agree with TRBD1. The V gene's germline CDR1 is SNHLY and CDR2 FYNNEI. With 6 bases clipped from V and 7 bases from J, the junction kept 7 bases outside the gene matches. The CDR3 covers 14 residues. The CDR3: CASSQQGGIEKLFF. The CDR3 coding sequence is TGTGCCAGCAGCCAACAGGGGGGAATTGAAAAACTGTTTTTT.

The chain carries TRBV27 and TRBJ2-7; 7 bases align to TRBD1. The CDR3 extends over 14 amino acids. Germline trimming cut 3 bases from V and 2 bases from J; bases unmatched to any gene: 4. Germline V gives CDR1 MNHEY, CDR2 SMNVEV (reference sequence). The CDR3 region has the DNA TGTGCCAGCAGTTTCGGGACAGCTCCCTACGAGCAGTACTTC. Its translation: CASSFGTAPYEQYF.